These 9 T cell receptor beta chains came from one sample sequenced in a study of blood T cell repertoires in COVID-19. Assay used: immunoSEQ multiplex PCR; TCRdb lists only in-frame clones, some missing. This table has around 450,000 clones, 90% appearing once. Sequences were obtained from PBMCs or T cells enriched from blood (not recorded which). All receptors come from a man aged 18 to 30 who had recovered from COVID-19.

CDR3 sequence reads: CASSLYRGQGYTF. In nucleotides, the CDR3 is TGTGCCAGCAGTTTATACAGGGGGCAAGGCTACACCTTC. The chain recombines TRBV27 with TRBJ1-2, with 9 bases lining up with TRBD1. Trimming took 1 base from V and 8 from J; bases not matched to a gene: 2. The CDR3 is 13 amino acids. Per the germline V gene, CDR1 is MNHEY and CDR2 is SMNVEV (reference sequence).

This chain links TRBV7-8 with TRBJ1-3; D not certain. V lost 0 bases, J lost 0 bases, and 9 bases lay in between. The CDR3 covers 16 residues. Looked up from germline, CDR1 is SGHVS and CDR2 is FQNEAQ. The CDR3 coding sequence is TGTGCCAGCAGCTTAGCTTTGGGGAGCTCTGGAAACACCATATATTTT. Its protein is CASSLALGSSGNTIYF.

The rearrangement joins TRBV5-1 to TRBJ2-1; D might be TRBD2 (6 bases). The CDR3 consists of 16 residues. V lost 0 bases to trimming and J lost 5 bases, with 15 bases between them. The germline gives CDR1 SGHRS, CDR2 YFSETQ. CDR3 DNA sequence: TGCGCCAGCAGCTTGGCCCCACGGGAGCTCCACAATGAGCAGTTCTTC. Residues: CASSLAPRELHNEQFF. The whole variable domain, filled in from reference TRBV5-1 and TRBJ2-1, reads KAGVTQTPRYLIKTRGQQVTLSCSPISGHRSVSWYQQTPGQGLQFLFEYFSETQRNKGNFPGRFSGRQFSNSRSEMNVSTLELGDSALYLCASSLAPRELHNEQFFGPGTRLTVL.

This rearrangement joins TRBV7-2 to TRBJ1-1; D is possibly TRBD1 (5 bases). The CDR3 contains 14 residues. Trimming pared 5 bases from V and 7 bases from J, leaving 17 bases between. Germline V gene lookup returns CDR1 SGHTA and CDR2 FQGNSA. CDR3 in amino acids: CASSPDIGRGEAFF. CDR3 sequence (DNA): TGTGCCAGCAGCCCAGACATTGGGAGGGGTGAAGCTTTCTTT.

V and J are TRBV21-1 and TRBJ1-1; TRBD1 is the table's D call and was not checked against the DNA. TRBV21-1 constitutes a pseudogene. The CDR3 sequence is 15 residues long. CDR3 nucleotide sequence: TGTGCCAGCAGCAAAGGTAACTTTGTGGGGCAGGAAGCTTTCTTT. Encoded protein: CASSKGNFVGQEAFF.

The J gene is TRBJ1-6, the V gene TRBV5-1; 7 bases are a match to TRBD1. V was clipped by 0 bases and J by 6 bases; unmatched bases: 3. The CDR3 loop spans 15 amino acids. Germline loops: CDR1 SGHRS, CDR2 YFSETQ. The CDR3 is CASSLAGTVNSPLHF. The CDR3 coding sequence is TGCGCCAGCAGCTTGGCTGGGACAGTTAATTCACCCCTCCACTTT.

The J gene is TRBJ1-1, the V gene TRBV4-1, with D perhaps matching TRBD1 (5 bases). The germline V gene encodes CDR1 MGHRA and CDR2 YSYEKL. This CDR3 has 15 amino acids. The germline V and J ends were trimmed by 4 bases and 4 bases, with 16 bases remaining between them. CDR3 protein: CASSPLGLLGTEAFF. CDR3 DNA: TGCGCCAGCAGCCCCCTGGGGCTCCTGGGCACTGAAGCTTTCTTT.

The V gene is TRBV11-2, the J gene TRBJ2-7, with TRBD2 matching over 11 bases. This CDR3 is 15 amino acids long. Germline V lookup: CDR1 SGHAT, CDR2 FQNNGV. V was pared by 0 bases and J by 3 bases, with 1 base of the junction left unmatched. The CDR3 DNA reads as TGTGCCAGCAGCTTAGAGACTAGCGGGGTCTACGAGCAGTACTTC. It encodes CASSLETSGVYEQYF.

This clone was seen only once. This rearrangement joins TRBV28 to TRBJ1-2; D unclear. The CDR3 runs 15 residues. Germline values: CDR1 MDHEN, CDR2 SYDVKM. Trimming removed 4 bases from V and 4 bases from J, with 16 bases in between. Here the CDR3 DNA reads TGTGCCAGCAGTTCCCCCAACCGCGGGGTCTATGGCTACACCTTC. It yields the protein CASSSPNRGVYGYTF.